This record concerns one T cell receptor beta chain sequence. This receptor's antigen is unknown. Per-base quality was not reported, and no clone a single base away is much larger than it. The CDR3 covers 14 residues, taking in both the cysteine and the phenylalanine. Only CDR3 DNA is held: 42 bases, read in frame from base 1. CDR1 and CDR2 were assigned from the germline V gene (reference sequence) as MNHEY and SMNVEV. Here V drops 6 bases and J drops 5 bases, and the junction holds 9 bases not matched to any gene. The immunoSEQ assay used for TCR sequencing gave the T-cell fraction in both tumor and uninvolved lung tissue. In the authors' own workflow: To analyze survival, patients were divided into a high T-cell fraction group (upper tertile) and a low T-cell fraction group (lower two tertiles), and the two groups were compared using a log-rank test. A signed-rank test was used to check for differences in T-cell fraction between paired tumor and uninvolved lung. Not all clones reach the TCRdb copy of this immuneACCESS table, which keeps in-frame sequences only. Checked studies attribute under half of the gap to unresolved V genes and leave the rest unexplained. Clone size and V and J calls were adopted from that table, with D and trimming inferred from the DNA. This sample lists over 15,000 clones; 69% were detected once. The top ten clones comprise approximately 6% of the sample.

The data derive from a study of tumor-infiltrating lymphocytes in localized non-small cell lung cancer (dated by TCRdb to about 2021). With regard to the full study: The cohort included patients whose samples were collected after neoadjuvant chemotherapy, as well as both smokers and never-smokers and several histologies. TCR sequencing was one of several integrated assays, alongside flow cytometry, multiplex immunofluorescence, RNA-seq, exome sequencing and proteomics, applied to the same patients. The overall ICON cohort was composed of around 150 surgical patients with localized non-small cell lung cancer whose tumors were resected. For 50 to 60 patients, immunoSEQ T-cell fraction was compared between paired tumor and uninvolved lung. Each patient provided resected tumor tissue plus uninvolved lung tissue from the same patient, with the uninvolved lung tissue described as non-adjacent to the tumor. Summary of the overall study and its limitations: Because different assays used different pieces of the same tissue, technical variation could not be distinguished from intratumor heterogeneity. TCR-derived T-cell fraction did not differ between the flow cytometry-defined immunotypes IM1 (good prognosis) and IM2 (poor prognosis). TCRbeta sequencing supported higher T cell infiltration in tumors than in uninvolved lung tissue, consistent with immunofluorescence CD3 counts. No association of tumor T-cell fraction from TCR sequencing with recurrence-free survival was found (p = 0.61). Assay coverage varied across patients depending on available tissue quantity, so only a subset of the cohort had TCR sequencing.

Patient enrollment in ICON started in the first half of 2016, and the final patient was enrolled in the second half of 2018. From a subcohort of 76 patients, fresh tumor and matched uninvolved tissue were collected for in-depth immune analyses, including TCR sequencing. TCR sequencing was performed on DNA isolated from bulk tissue, without cell sorting. The chain employs TRBV27 and TRBJ2-7, with 8 bases aligning to TRBD1. Material: lung tumor tissue. This TCR derives from a human donor with non-small cell lung cancer. In nucleotides, the sequence is TGTGCCAGCAGCTCCCGGCAGGGGGCCCACGAGCAGTACTTC. Protein translation: CASSSRQGAHEQYF.